This TCR beta chain emerged from a study of blood T cell repertoires in COVID-19. Participants spanned ages about 18 to 100 years and resided in 20 to 25 US areas. Categorization into cohorts depended on clinical history that participants reported. The germline V gene encodes CDR1 SGDLS and CDR2 YYNGEE. There are 16 residues in the CDR3. Trimming cost V 4 bases and J 4 bases; bases outside gene matches: 9. Sequencing used immunoSEQ multiplex PCR; TCRdb keeps in-frame clones, though not all of them. The data hold fewer than 500,000 clones, with about nine tenths observed a single time. This clone was counted a few times.

This receptor was identified in a woman between 18 and 30 years old who had recovered from COVID-19. The material sequenced was PBMCs or T cells enriched from blood (not recorded which). The rearrangement joins TRBV9 to TRBJ1-3; 9 positions agree with TRBD1. CDR3: CASSLGQGPAGNTIYF. For the CDR3, the DNA is TGTGCCAGCAGCCTCGGACAGGGGCCGGCGGGAAACACCATATATTTT. The variable domain in full, with the rest retrieved from reference TRBV9 and TRBJ1-3, is DSGVTQTPKHLITATGQRVTLRCSPRSGDLSVYWYQQSLDQGLQFLIQYYNGEERAKGNILERFSAQQFPDLHSELNLSSLELGDSALYFCASSLGQGPAGNTIYFGEGSWLTVV.